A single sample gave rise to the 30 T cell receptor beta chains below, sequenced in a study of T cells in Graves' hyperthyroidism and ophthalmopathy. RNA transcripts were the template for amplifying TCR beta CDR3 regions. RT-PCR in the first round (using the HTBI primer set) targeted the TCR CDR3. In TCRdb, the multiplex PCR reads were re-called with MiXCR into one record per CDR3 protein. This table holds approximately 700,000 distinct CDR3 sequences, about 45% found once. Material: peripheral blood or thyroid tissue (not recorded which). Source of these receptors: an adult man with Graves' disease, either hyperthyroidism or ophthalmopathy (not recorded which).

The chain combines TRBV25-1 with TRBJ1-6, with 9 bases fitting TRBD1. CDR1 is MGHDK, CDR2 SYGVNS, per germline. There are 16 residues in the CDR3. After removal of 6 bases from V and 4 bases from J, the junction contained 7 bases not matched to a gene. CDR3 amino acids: CASRSGTGTYNSPLHF. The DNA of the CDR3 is TGTGCCAGCAGGTCCGGGACAGGGACATATAATTCACCCCTCCACTTT. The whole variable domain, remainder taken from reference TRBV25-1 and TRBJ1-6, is EADIYQTPRYLVIGTGKKITLECSQTMGHDKMYWYQQDPGMELHLIHYSYGVNSTEKGDLSSESTVSRIRTEHFPLTLESARPSHTSQYLCASRSGTGTYNSPLHFGNGTRLTVT.

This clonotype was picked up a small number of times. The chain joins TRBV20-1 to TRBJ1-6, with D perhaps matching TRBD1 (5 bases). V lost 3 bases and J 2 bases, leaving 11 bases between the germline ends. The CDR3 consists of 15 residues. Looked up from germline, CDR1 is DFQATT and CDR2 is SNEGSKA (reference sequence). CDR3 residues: CSASRGVPYNSPLHF. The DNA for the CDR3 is TGCAGTGCTAGTCGGGGCGTTCCCTATAATTCACCCCTCCACTTT.

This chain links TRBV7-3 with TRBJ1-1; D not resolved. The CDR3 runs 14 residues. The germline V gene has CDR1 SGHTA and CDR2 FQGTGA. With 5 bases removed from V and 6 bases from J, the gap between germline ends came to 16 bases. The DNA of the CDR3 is TGTGCCAGCAGCCTAAGGTCAACGTCTCCTGAAGCTTTCTTT. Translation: CASSLRSTSPEAFF.

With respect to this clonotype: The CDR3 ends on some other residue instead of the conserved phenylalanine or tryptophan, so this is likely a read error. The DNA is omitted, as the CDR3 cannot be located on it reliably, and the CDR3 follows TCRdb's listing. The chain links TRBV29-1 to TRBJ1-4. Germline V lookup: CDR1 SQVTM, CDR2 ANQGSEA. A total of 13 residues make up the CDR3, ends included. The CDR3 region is CSVSGATNEKLLA.

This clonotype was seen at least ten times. Here the CDR3 reads CASSPTSGKSYEQYF. CDR3 nucleotides: TGTGCCAGCAGCCCGACTAGCGGGAAGTCCTACGAGCAGTACTTC. The chain employs TRBV7-2 and TRBJ2-7; 11 bases are a match to TRBD2. The CDR3 runs 15 residues. V was pared by 5 bases and J by 1 base, with 4 bases of the junction left unmatched. CDR1 SGHTA and CDR2 FQGNSA come from the germline V gene.

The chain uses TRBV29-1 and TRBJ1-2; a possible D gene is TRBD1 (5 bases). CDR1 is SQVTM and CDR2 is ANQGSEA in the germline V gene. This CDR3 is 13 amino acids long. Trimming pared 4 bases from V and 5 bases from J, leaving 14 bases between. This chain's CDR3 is CSVGPIRGYGYTF. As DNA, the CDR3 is TGCAGCGTTGGGCCAATCCGGGGGTATGGCTACACCTTC.

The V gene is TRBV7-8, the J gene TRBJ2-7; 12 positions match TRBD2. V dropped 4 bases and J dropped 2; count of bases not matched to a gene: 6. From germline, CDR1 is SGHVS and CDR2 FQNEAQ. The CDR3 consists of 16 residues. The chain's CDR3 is CASSSGLAGNTYEQYF. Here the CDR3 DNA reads TGTGCCAGCAGCTCCGGACTAGCGGGGAACACCTACGAGCAGTACTTC.

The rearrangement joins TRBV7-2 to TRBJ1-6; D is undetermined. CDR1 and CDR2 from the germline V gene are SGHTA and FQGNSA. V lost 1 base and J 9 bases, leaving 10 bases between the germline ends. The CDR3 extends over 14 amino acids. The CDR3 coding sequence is TGTGCCAGCAGCTTAGGGAAAGTTGGTTCACCCCTCCACTTT. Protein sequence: CASSLGKVGSPLHF. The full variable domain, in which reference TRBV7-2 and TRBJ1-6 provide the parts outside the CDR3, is GAGVSQSPSNKVTEKGKDVELRCDPISGHTALYWYRQSLGQGLEFLIYFQGNSAPDKSGLPSDRFSAERTGGSVSTLTIQRTQQEDSAVYLCASSLGKVGSPLHFGNGTRLTVT.

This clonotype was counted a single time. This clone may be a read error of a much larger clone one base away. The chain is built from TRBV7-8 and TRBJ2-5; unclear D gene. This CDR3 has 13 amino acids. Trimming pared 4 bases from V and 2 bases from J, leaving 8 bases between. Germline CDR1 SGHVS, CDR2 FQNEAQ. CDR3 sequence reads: CASSSMSQETQYF. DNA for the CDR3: TGTGCCAGCAGCTCAATGTCTCAAGAGACCCAGTACTTC.

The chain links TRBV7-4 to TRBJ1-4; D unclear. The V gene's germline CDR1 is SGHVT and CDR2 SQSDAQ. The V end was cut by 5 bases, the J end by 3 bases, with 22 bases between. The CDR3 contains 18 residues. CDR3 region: CASSQGPESGPPNEKLFF. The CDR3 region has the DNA TGTGCCAGCAGCCAAGGACCGGAAAGCGGTCCTCCTAATGAAAAACTGTTTTTT.

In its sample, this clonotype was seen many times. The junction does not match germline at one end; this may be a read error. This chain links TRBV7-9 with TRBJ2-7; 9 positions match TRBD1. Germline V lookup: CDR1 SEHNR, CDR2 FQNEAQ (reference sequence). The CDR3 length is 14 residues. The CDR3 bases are TGCGCCAGCAGCTTGACAGGGGGCTCCTACGAGCAGTACTTC. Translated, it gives CASSLTGGSYEQYF.

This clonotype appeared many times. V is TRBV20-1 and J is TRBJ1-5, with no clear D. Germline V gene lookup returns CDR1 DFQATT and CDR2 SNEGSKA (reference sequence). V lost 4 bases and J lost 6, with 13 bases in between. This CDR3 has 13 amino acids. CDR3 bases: TGCAGTGCTACTATCACTGAGCTTCAGCCCCAGCATTTT. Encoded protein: CSATITELQPQHF.

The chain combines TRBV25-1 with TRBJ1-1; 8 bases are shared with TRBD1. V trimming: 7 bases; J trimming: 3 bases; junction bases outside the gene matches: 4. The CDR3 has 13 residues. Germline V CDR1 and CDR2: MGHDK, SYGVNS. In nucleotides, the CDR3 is TGTGCCAGCAAACAACAGGGGGACACTGAAGCTTTCTTT. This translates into CASKQQGDTEAFF.

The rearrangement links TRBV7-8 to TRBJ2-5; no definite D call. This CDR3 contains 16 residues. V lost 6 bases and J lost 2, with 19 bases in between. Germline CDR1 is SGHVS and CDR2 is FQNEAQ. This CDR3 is CASSAIKPLLQETQYF. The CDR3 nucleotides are TGTGCCAGCAGTGCTATTAAGCCGCTCCTACAAGAGACCCAGTACTTC.

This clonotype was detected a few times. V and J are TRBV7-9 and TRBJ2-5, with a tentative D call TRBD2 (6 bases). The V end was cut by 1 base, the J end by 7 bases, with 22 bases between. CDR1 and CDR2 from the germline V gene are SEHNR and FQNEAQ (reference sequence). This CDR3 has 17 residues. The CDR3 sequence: CASSLGFGGSALATQYF. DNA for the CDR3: TGTGCCAGCAGCTTAGGGTTCGGAGGGTCGGCTTTGGCGACCCAGTACTTC.

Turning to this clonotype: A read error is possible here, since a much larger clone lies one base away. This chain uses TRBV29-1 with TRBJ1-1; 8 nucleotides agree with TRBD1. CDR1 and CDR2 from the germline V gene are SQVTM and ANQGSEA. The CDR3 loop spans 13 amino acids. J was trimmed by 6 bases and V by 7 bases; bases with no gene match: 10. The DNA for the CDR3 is TGCAGCGCTTGGACAGGGATCAACGCTGAAGCTTTCTTT. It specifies CSAWTGINAEAFF.

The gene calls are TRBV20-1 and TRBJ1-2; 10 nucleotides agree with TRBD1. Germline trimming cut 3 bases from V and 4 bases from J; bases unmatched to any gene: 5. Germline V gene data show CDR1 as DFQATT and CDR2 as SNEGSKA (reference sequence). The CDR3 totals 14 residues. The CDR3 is CSASGTGAIYGYTF. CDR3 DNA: TGCAGTGCTAGCGGGACAGGGGCGATCTATGGCTACACCTTC.

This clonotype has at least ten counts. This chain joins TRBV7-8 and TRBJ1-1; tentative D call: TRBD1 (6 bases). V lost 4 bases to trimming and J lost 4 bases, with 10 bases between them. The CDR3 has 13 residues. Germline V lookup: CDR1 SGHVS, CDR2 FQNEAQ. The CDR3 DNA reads TGTGCCAGCAGCTCCCAGACAGGCACTGAAGCTTTCTTT. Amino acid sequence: CASSSQTGTEAFF.

The CDR3: CASGAGTGANQPQHF. In DNA, the CDR3 is TGCGCCAGCGGTGCCGGGACAGGGGCTAATCAGCCCCAGCATTTT. This chain joins TRBV5-1 and TRBJ1-5; 10 nucleotides match TRBD1. Per germline, CDR1 SGHRS and CDR2 YFSETQ. CDR3 length: 15 amino acids. The trim removed 7 bases at V and 4 bases at J, leaving 8 bases unmatched.

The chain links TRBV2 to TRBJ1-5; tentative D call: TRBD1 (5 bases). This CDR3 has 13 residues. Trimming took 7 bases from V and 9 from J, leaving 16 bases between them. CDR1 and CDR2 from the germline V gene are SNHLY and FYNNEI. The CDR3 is CASTRDGVRPQHF. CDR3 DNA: TGTGCCAGCACCCGGGACGGGGTTCGGCCCCAGCATTTT.

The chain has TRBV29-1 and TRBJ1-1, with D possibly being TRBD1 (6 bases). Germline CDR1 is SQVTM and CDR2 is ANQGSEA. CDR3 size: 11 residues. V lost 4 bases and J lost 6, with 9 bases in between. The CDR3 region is CSVVTGSEAFF. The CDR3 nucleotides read TGCAGCGTTGTCACAGGGTCTGAAGCTTTCTTT.

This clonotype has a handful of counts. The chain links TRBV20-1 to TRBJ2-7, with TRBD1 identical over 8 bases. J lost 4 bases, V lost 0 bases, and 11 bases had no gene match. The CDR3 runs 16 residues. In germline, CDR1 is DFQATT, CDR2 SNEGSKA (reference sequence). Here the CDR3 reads CSARDLRGGQGYEQYF. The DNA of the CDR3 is TGCAGTGCTAGAGATTTAAGGGGCGGACAGGGATACGAGCAGTACTTC.

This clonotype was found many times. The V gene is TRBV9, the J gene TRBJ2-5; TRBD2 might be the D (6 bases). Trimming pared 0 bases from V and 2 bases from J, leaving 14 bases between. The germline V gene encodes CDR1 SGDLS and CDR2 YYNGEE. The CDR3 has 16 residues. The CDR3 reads CASSVGVVGGQETQYF. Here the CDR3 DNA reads TGTGCCAGCAGCGTAGGCGTGGTGGGAGGACAAGAGACCCAGTACTTC. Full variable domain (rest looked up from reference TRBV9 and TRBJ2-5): DSGVTQTPKHLITATGQRVTLRCSPRSGDLSVYWYQQSLDQGLQFLIQYYNGEERAKGNILERFSAQQFPDLHSELNLSSLELGDSALYFCASSVGVVGGQETQYFGPGTRLLVL.

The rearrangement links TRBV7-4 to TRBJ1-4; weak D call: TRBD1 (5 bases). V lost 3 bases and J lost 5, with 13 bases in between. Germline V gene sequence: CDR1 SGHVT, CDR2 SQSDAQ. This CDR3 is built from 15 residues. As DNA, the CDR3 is TGTGCCAGCAGCTTTGAGGGAGGGGCGAATGAAAAACTGTTTTTT. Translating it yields CASSFEGGANEKLFF.

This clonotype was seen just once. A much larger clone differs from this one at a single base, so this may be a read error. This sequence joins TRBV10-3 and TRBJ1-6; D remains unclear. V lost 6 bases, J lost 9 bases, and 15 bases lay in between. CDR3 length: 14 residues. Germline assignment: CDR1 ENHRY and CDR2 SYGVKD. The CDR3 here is CAISSTRASSPLHF. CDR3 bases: TGTGCCATCAGCTCCACACGGGCCAGTTCACCCCTCCACTTT.

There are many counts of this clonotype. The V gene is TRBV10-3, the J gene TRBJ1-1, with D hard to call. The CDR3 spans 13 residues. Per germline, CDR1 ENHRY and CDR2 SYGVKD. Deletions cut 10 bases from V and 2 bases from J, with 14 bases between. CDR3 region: CATRRGFNTEAFF. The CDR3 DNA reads TGTGCCACCCGACGAGGATTTAACACTGAAGCTTTCTTT.

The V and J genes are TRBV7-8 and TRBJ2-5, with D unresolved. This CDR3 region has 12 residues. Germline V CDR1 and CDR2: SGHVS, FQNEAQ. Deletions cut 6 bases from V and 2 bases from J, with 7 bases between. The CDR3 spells CASSFEQETQYF. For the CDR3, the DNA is TGTGCCAGCAGTTTTGAGCAAGAGACCCAGTACTTC.

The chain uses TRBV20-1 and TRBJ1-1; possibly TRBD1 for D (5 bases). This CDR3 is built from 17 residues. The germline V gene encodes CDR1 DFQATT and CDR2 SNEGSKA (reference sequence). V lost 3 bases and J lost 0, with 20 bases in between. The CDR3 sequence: CSARILAGISMNTEAFF. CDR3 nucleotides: TGCAGTGCTAGGATCTTGGCAGGGATATCTATGAACACTGAAGCTTTCTTT.

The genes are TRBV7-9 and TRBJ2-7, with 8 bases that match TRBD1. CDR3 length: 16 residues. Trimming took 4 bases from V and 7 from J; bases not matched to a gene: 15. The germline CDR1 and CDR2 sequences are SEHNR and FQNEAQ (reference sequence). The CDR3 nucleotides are TGTGCCAGCAGCTCAGGAGAACAGGGGGTAGTTGAAGAGCAGTACTTC. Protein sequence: CASSSGEQGVVEEQYF.

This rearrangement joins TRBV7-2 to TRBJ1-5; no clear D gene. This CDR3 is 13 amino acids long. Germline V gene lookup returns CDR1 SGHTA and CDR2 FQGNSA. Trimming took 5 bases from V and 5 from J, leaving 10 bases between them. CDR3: CASSGERHQPQHF. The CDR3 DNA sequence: TGTGCCAGCAGCGGGGAGCGACATCAGCCCCAGCATTTT.